This record looks at one T cell receptor (beta chain) sequence and its context. No antigen is known for it. Germline V lookup: CDR1 KGHSH, CDR2 LQKENI. Trimming removed 5 bases from V and 2 bases from J; junction bases left unmatched: 5. The CDR3 loop spans 14 amino acids. CD45RA-negative memory and CD45RA+ naive subsets were split from the CD4+ cells. Sequencing was performed with immunoSEQ multiplex PCR; in TCRdb, only in-frame clones are kept and a portion is missing. The sample lists approximately 1.5 million clones, approximately 98.5% occurring once. This record comes from a study of shared clonotypes between healthy human individuals. Findings and caveats of the study: Relative to their counterparts shared across all four donors, non-shared clonotypes exhibited diminished generation probabilities.

This clonotype was sampled from a man aged 25-40 years in good health. The specimen sequenced was naive CD4+ T cells sorted from blood. The subset was: CD45RA+ positively selected. The chain has TRBV18 and TRBJ2-7, with TRBD1 identical over 8 bases. The CDR3 here is CASSTAGGAYEQYF. CDR3 nucleotide sequence: TGTGCCAGCTCAACGGCAGGGGGCGCCTACGAGCAGTACTTC.